A selection of T cell receptor beta chains follows, all from one sample in a study of CD8 T cell repertoires and HIV-1 epitope variants. Generated by immunoSEQ multiplex PCR, the TCRdb table keeps only in-frame clones and is missing some. The sample yields 95,000 or so clones, over 70% seen once. The source material was uncultured baseline CD8+ T cells from peripheral blood mononuclear cells (PBMCs). These TCRs come from a male donor with HIV. CDR3s include the opening cysteine and the closing phenylalanine or tryptophan. D genes are given only for firm matches. Size is omitted from some rows. Given values are once, few, many or a class for expanded clones.

j_call: TRBJ1-1
cdr3_length: 13
v_call: TRBV7-9
clone_size: once
d_call: NA
cdr3_aa: CASSPEGRTEAFF
cdr3_nt: TGTGCCAGCAGCCCCGAGGGGAGAACTGAAGCTTTCTTT

j_call: TRBJ1-4
cdr3_length: 16
v_call: TRBV6-1
clone_size: NA
d_call: NA
cdr3_aa: CASSEASAGGSEKLFF
cdr3_nt: TGTGCCAGCAGTGAAGCTTCAGCGGGTGGGAGTGAAAAACTGTTTTTT

j_call: TRBJ2-2
cdr3_length: 17
v_call: TRBV2
clone_size: NA
d_call: TRBD1
cdr3_aa: CASSRPAGTGITGELFF
cdr3_nt: TGTGCCAGCAGTAGACCGGCCGGGACAGGGATCACCGGGGAGCTGTTTTTT

j_call: TRBJ1-4
cdr3_length: 12
v_call: TRBV28
clone_size: NA
d_call: TRBD1
cdr3_aa: CASARQGGKLFF
cdr3_nt: TGTGCCAGCGCGAGACAGGGGGGAAAACTGTTTTTT

j_call: TRBJ2-7
cdr3_length: 15
v_call: TRBV5-1
clone_size: NA
d_call: TRBD2
cdr3_aa: CASSPRLAGGYEQYF
cdr3_nt: TGCGCCAGCAGCCCCAGACTAGCGGGGGGCTACGAGCAGTACTTC

j_call: TRBJ2-1
cdr3_length: 16
v_call: TRBV28
clone_size: NA
d_call: TRBD2
cdr3_aa: CASSMLSGRALNEQFF
cdr3_nt: TGTGCCAGCAGTATGCTCTCTGGGAGGGCCTTGAATGAGCAGTTCTTC

j_call: TRBJ2-3
cdr3_length: 16
v_call: TRBV28
clone_size: NA
d_call: NA
cdr3_aa: CASTPPGGVGTDTQYF
cdr3_nt: TGTGCCAGCACCCCCCCAGGAGGGGTAGGGACAGATACGCAGTATTTT

j_call: TRBJ1-5
cdr3_length: 15
v_call: TRBV4-1
clone_size: NA
d_call: NA
cdr3_aa: CASSQVPTGIQPQHF
cdr3_nt: TGCGCCAGCAGCCAAGTTCCAACAGGGATCCAGCCCCAGCATTTT

j_call: TRBJ1-6
cdr3_length: 12
v_call: TRBV19
clone_size: few
d_call: NA
cdr3_aa: CASSPQNSPLHF
cdr3_nt: TGTGCCAGTAGTCCACAGAATTCACCCCTCCACTTT

j_call: TRBJ1-1
cdr3_length: 15
v_call: TRBV7-9
clone_size: NA
d_call: NA
cdr3_aa: CASSLAIQGRSEAFF
cdr3_nt: TGTGCCAGCAGCTTAGCCATACAAGGCCGGTCGGAAGCTTTCTTT

j_call: TRBJ2-3
cdr3_length: 15
v_call: TRBV2
clone_size: NA
d_call: NA
cdr3_aa: CASRVSPYGTDTQYF
cdr3_nt: TGTGCCAGCAGGGTGTCCCCATACGGCACAGATACGCAGTATTTT

j_call: TRBJ1-1
cdr3_length: 17
v_call: TRBV4-2
clone_size: few
d_call: TRBD1
cdr3_aa: CASSQGASLTGATEAFF
cdr3_nt: TGTGCCAGCAGCCAAGGCGCTTCATTAACAGGGGCCACTGAAGCTTTCTTT

j_call: TRBJ2-5
cdr3_length: 12
v_call: TRBV29-1
clone_size: NA
d_call: NA
cdr3_aa: CSVGARLETQYF
cdr3_nt: TGCAGCGTTGGAGCCAGGCTTGAGACCCAGTACTTC

j_call: TRBJ1-5
cdr3_length: 14
v_call: TRBV28
clone_size: NA
d_call: TRBD1
cdr3_aa: CASSPTGFDQPQHF
cdr3_nt: TGTGCCAGCAGTCCGACAGGGTTCGATCAGCCCCAGCATTTT

j_call: TRBJ2-3
cdr3_length: 15
v_call: TRBV5-6
clone_size: NA
d_call: NA
cdr3_aa: CASSLGGDPTDTQYF
cdr3_nt: TGTGCCAGCAGCTTGGGGGGGGACCCCACAGATACGCAGTATTTT

j_call: TRBJ1-2
cdr3_length: 12
v_call: TRBV6-1
clone_size: NA
d_call: NA
cdr3_aa: CASSEPLGGYTF
cdr3_nt: TGTGCCAGCAGTGAACCCCTCGGTGGCTACACCTTC

j_call: TRBJ2-3
cdr3_length: 15
v_call: TRBV14
clone_size: NA
d_call: NA
cdr3_aa: CASSPQAAPTDTQYF
cdr3_nt: TGTGCCAGCAGCCCACAGGCTGCTCCCACAGATACGCAGTATTTT

j_call: TRBJ2-7
cdr3_length: 15
v_call: TRBV9
clone_size: NA
d_call: NA
cdr3_aa: CASSVAAVARYEQYF
cdr3_nt: TGTGCCAGCAGCGTAGCGGCGGTCGCCCGGTACGAGCAGTACTTC

j_call: TRBJ2-7
cdr3_length: 15
v_call: TRBV2
clone_size: once
d_call: NA
cdr3_aa: CASRGSTGLVGGQYF
cdr3_nt: TGTGCCAGCAGGGGATCGACAGGCCTTGTGGGGGGGCAGTACTTC

j_call: TRBJ1-5
cdr3_length: 19
v_call: TRBV21-1
clone_size: NA
d_call: NA
cdr3_aa: CASSKARDRRHYSNQPQHF
cdr3_nt: TGTGCCAGCAGCAAAGCCCGGGACAGGCGACACTATAGCAATCAGCCCCAGCATTTT

j_call: TRBJ1-5
cdr3_length: 14
v_call: TRBV4-3
clone_size: NA
d_call: NA
cdr3_aa: CASSHNGGSQPQHF
cdr3_nt: TGCGCCAGCAGCCACAACGGCGGTAGTCAGCCCCAGCATTTT

j_call: TRBJ2-7
cdr3_length: 14
v_call: TRBV27
clone_size: NA
d_call: NA
cdr3_aa: CASSPGTARGEQYF
cdr3_nt: TGTGCCAGCAGTCCAGGGACGGCCCGGGGCGAGCAGTACTTC

j_call: TRBJ1-1
cdr3_length: 12
v_call: TRBV10-1
clone_size: few
d_call: NA
cdr3_aa: CASRRGNTEAFF
cdr3_nt: TGCGCCAGCAGGAGGGGAAACACTGAAGCTTTCTTT

j_call: TRBJ2-7
cdr3_length: 13
v_call: TRBV27
clone_size: NA
d_call: NA
cdr3_aa: CANAGGGDYEQYF
cdr3_nt: TGTGCCAACGCGGGCGGAGGGGACTACGAGCAGTACTTC

j_call: TRBJ2-5
cdr3_length: 14
v_call: TRBV23-1
clone_size: NA
d_call: NA
cdr3_aa: CASSHDQVRETQYF
cdr3_nt: TGCGCCAGCAGTCATGACCAGGTTCGAGAGACCCAGTACTTC

j_call: TRBJ2-1
cdr3_length: 16
v_call: TRBV5-4
clone_size: NA
d_call: TRBD2
cdr3_aa: CASSPRAGDSYNEQFF
cdr3_nt: TGTGCCAGCAGCCCACGGGCGGGAGACTCCTACAATGAGCAGTTCTTC

j_call: TRBJ2-7
cdr3_length: 13
v_call: TRBV28
clone_size: NA
d_call: NA
cdr3_aa: CASTGIFAYEQYF
cdr3_nt: TGTGCCAGCACCGGTATATTCGCCTACGAGCAGTACTTC

j_call: TRBJ1-2
cdr3_length: 13
v_call: TRBV9
clone_size: once
d_call: NA
cdr3_aa: CASSVGTDYGYTF
cdr3_nt: TGTGCCAGCAGCGTAGGGACAGACTATGGCTACACCTTC

j_call: TRBJ1-2
cdr3_length: 15
v_call: TRBV6-1
clone_size: few
d_call: NA
cdr3_aa: CASSEINREENGYTF
cdr3_nt: TGTGCCAGCAGTGAAATCAACAGGGAGGAAAACGGCTACACCTTC

j_call: TRBJ2-5
cdr3_length: 15
v_call: TRBV7-6
clone_size: NA
d_call: TRBD2
cdr3_aa: CASSFPGLGGETQYF
cdr3_nt: TGTGCCAGCAGTTTCCCGGGACTAGGGGGAGAGACCCAGTACTTC

j_call: TRBJ1-6
cdr3_length: 18
v_call: TRBV27
clone_size: once
d_call: NA
cdr3_aa: CASSPGVTPSSYNSPLHF
cdr3_nt: TGTGCCAGCAGTCCAGGGGTAACCCCGTCTTCCTATAATTCACCCCTCCACTTT

j_call: TRBJ1-4
cdr3_length: 17
v_call: TRBV28
clone_size: NA
d_call: NA
cdr3_aa: CASSLRETRWENEKLFF
cdr3_nt: TGTGCCAGCAGTTTAAGGGAGACAAGGTGGGAGAATGAAAAACTGTTTTTT

j_call: TRBJ1-6
cdr3_length: 14
v_call: TRBV18
clone_size: NA
d_call: TRBD1
cdr3_aa: CASSSGQTYTPLHF
cdr3_nt: TGTGCCAGCTCATCGGGACAGACTTATACACCCCTCCACTTT

j_call: TRBJ2-2
cdr3_length: 13
v_call: TRBV30
clone_size: many
d_call: NA
cdr3_aa: CAWTKGVTGELFF
cdr3_nt: TGTGCCTGGACAAAAGGGGTAACCGGGGAGCTGTTTTTT

j_call: TRBJ2-5
cdr3_length: 12
v_call: TRBV5-1
clone_size: NA
d_call: NA
cdr3_aa: CASSFAQETQYF
cdr3_nt: TGCGCCAGCAGCTTTGCCCAAGAGACCCAGTACTTC

j_call: TRBJ1-3
cdr3_length: 12
v_call: TRBV2
clone_size: few
d_call: NA
cdr3_aa: CASSGSGNTIYF
cdr3_nt: TGTGCCAGCAGTGGGTCGGGAAACACCATATATTTT

j_call: TRBJ2-7
cdr3_length: 14
v_call: TRBV5-1
clone_size: NA
d_call: NA
cdr3_aa: CASSLRVDPYEQYF
cdr3_nt: TGCGCCAGCAGCTTGAGGGTCGACCCCTACGAGCAGTACTTC

j_call: TRBJ2-3
cdr3_length: 18
v_call: TRBV30
clone_size: many
d_call: TRBD2
cdr3_aa: CAWRGRLAGVTSTDTQYF
cdr3_nt: TGTGCCTGGAGAGGCAGACTAGCGGGGGTTACTAGCACAGATACGCAGTATTTT

j_call: TRBJ1-6
cdr3_length: 15
v_call: TRBV2
clone_size: NA
d_call: NA
cdr3_aa: CASSDSLANNSPLHF
cdr3_nt: TGTGCCAGCAGTGACTCCTTAGCCAATAATTCACCCCTCCACTTT

j_call: TRBJ1-5
cdr3_length: 13
v_call: TRBV7-2
clone_size: NA
d_call: TRBD1
cdr3_aa: CASSSRQGQPQHF
cdr3_nt: TGTGCCAGCAGCTCGAGACAGGGTCAGCCCCAGCATTTT

j_call: TRBJ2-1
cdr3_length: 16
v_call: TRBV5-6
clone_size: NA
d_call: TRBD2
cdr3_aa: CASSIEDGGAVDEQFF
cdr3_nt: TGTGCCAGCAGCATCGAGGACGGGGGGGCGGTCGATGAGCAGTTCTTC

j_call: TRBJ1-1
cdr3_length: 14
v_call: TRBV5-4
clone_size: NA
d_call: NA
cdr3_aa: CASSSLGLNTEAFF
cdr3_nt: TGTGCCAGCAGCTCGTTGGGCCTGAACACTGAAGCTTTCTTT

j_call: TRBJ1-1
cdr3_length: 14
v_call: TRBV5-6
clone_size: NA
d_call: NA
cdr3_aa: CASSLLPGVTEAFF
cdr3_nt: TGTGCCAGCAGCTTACTCCCTGGGGTCACTGAAGCTTTCTTT

j_call: TRBJ2-3
cdr3_length: 15
v_call: TRBV7-9
clone_size: NA
d_call: NA
cdr3_aa: CASSLSVPSDDTQYF
cdr3_nt: TGTGCCAGCAGCTTATCTGTACCTAGCGACGATACGCAGTATTTT

j_call: TRBJ1-4
cdr3_length: 15
v_call: TRBV9
clone_size: NA
d_call: NA
cdr3_aa: CASSPLARTNEKLFF
cdr3_nt: TGTGCCAGCAGCCCCCTCGCCAGGACTAATGAAAAACTGTTTTTT

j_call: TRBJ2-7
cdr3_length: 12
v_call: TRBV14
clone_size: NA
d_call: TRBD1
cdr3_aa: CASSLQGYEQYF
cdr3_nt: TGTGCCAGCAGCCTACAGGGGTACGAGCAGTACTTC

j_call: TRBJ1-1
cdr3_length: 14
v_call: TRBV4-2
clone_size: NA
d_call: TRBD1
cdr3_aa: CASSPQGVDTEAFF
cdr3_nt: TGTGCCAGCAGCCCACAGGGGGTGGACACTGAAGCTTTCTTT

j_call: TRBJ1-5
cdr3_length: 16
v_call: TRBV27
clone_size: NA
d_call: NA
cdr3_aa: CASSLVGLISNQPQHF
cdr3_nt: TGTGCCAGCAGTTTAGTGGGACTCATAAGCAATCAGCCCCAGCATTTT

j_call: TRBJ2-6
cdr3_length: 16
v_call: TRBV14
clone_size: NA
d_call: NA
cdr3_aa: CASSQSGGLGANVLTF
cdr3_nt: TGTGCCAGCAGCCAGTCCGGGGGGCTTGGGGCCAACGTCCTGACTTTC

j_call: TRBJ2-3
cdr3_length: 15
v_call: TRBV9
clone_size: NA
d_call: NA
cdr3_aa: CASSVGAPSFGTQYF
cdr3_nt: TGTGCCAGCAGCGTAGGGGCTCCCTCTTTTGGGACGCAGTATTTT

j_call: TRBJ1-2
cdr3_length: 14
v_call: TRBV9
clone_size: NA
d_call: NA
cdr3_aa: CASSADPGAGGYTF
cdr3_nt: TGTGCCAGCAGCGCAGACCCCGGGGCCGGAGGCTACACCTTC

j_call: TRBJ1-2
cdr3_length: 13
v_call: TRBV10-3
clone_size: NA
d_call: NA
cdr3_aa: CAISVESHYGYTF
cdr3_nt: TGTGCCATCAGTGTAGAGTCCCACTATGGCTACACCTTC

j_call: TRBJ1-3
cdr3_length: 15
v_call: TRBV6-5
clone_size: NA
d_call: NA
cdr3_aa: CASSYLGISGNTIYF
cdr3_nt: TGTGCCAGCAGTTACTTAGGCATCTCTGGAAACACCATATATTTT

j_call: TRBJ1-1
cdr3_length: 12
v_call: TRBV27
clone_size: NA
d_call: NA
cdr3_aa: CASREANTEAFF
cdr3_nt: TGTGCCAGCAGGGAGGCGAACACTGAAGCTTTCTTT

j_call: TRBJ1-5
cdr3_length: 15
v_call: TRBV6-1
clone_size: NA
d_call: TRBD1
cdr3_aa: CASSQGQGQNQPQHF
cdr3_nt: TGTGCCAGCAGCCAGGGACAGGGGCAAAATCAGCCCCAGCATTTT

j_call: TRBJ2-5
cdr3_length: 15
v_call: TRBV7-7
clone_size: NA
d_call: NA
cdr3_aa: CASSLDGEGSETQYF
cdr3_nt: TGTGCTAGCAGCTTAGACGGTGAAGGTAGCGAGACCCAGTACTTC

j_call: TRBJ2-1
cdr3_length: 17
v_call: TRBV19
clone_size: NA
d_call: TRBD2
cdr3_aa: CASSSNWEGSSYNEQFF
cdr3_nt: TGTGCCAGTAGCTCAAATTGGGAGGGTAGCTCCTACAATGAGCAGTTCTTC

j_call: TRBJ2-3
cdr3_length: 14
v_call: TRBV5-4
clone_size: NA
d_call: NA
cdr3_aa: CASSLGLSTDTQYF
cdr3_nt: TGTGCCAGCAGCTTGGGACTATCCACAGATACGCAGTATTTT

j_call: TRBJ2-5
cdr3_length: 14
v_call: TRBV9
clone_size: NA
d_call: NA
cdr3_aa: CASSVEGVQETQYF
cdr3_nt: TGTGCCAGCAGCGTAGAAGGAGTCCAAGAGACCCAGTACTTC

j_call: TRBJ2-1
cdr3_length: 13
v_call: TRBV28
clone_size: NA
d_call: NA
cdr3_aa: CASSLIGYNEQFF
cdr3_nt: TGTGCCAGCAGTTTAATAGGATACAATGAGCAGTTCTTC